This TCR beta chain was observed in a study of glioma-infiltrating T cells. Findings and limits, study-wide: Gliomas, especially low-grade, showed above-expected tissue-blood divergence; non-neoplastic patients showed below. CDR3 overlap between tissue and blood was very small.

The iRepertoire nested amplicon-rescue multiplex PCR amplified TCR alpha and beta CDR3s from RNA. Each CDR3 protein gets one entry after TCRdb re-called the multiplex PCR reads with MiXCR. The repertoire holds around 150,000 distinct CDR3 sequences, more than 35% seen once, with roughly 20% in the top ten. About this clonotype: Its antigen remains unidentified. Sequence at one end of the junction differs from germline and may be a read error.

The CDR3 has 13 amino acids. Germline V gene data show CDR1 as SGHTA and CDR2 as FQGNSA. The origin of this receptor is a human donor with low-grade glioma or glioblastoma, undergoing nonglioma brain surgery, or in good health (not recorded which). Sequencing was carried out using glioma tissue, nonneoplastic brain tissue, or PBMCs (not recorded which). This chain uses TRBV7-2 with TRBJ2-3; the D gene is possibly TRBD2 (6 bases). In DNA form, the CDR3 reads TGTGCCGGCAGCTTAGTGACTAGAGATACGCAGTATTTT. It translates to CAGSLVTRDTQYF.